Presented here are 25 T cell receptor beta chains from one specimen sequenced in a study of PD-L1 blockade in urothelial cancer. Clones were read by immunoSEQ multiplex PCR, and TCRdb kept only the in-frame ones, dropping some. Here the sample spans around 100,000 clones, 85% to 95% being singletons. Time point given: peripheral blood 6 weeks after treatment start. Specimen: PBMCs, collected around atezolizumab (anti-PD-L1) treatment. The source of these receptors is a man aged 55 to 70 with urothelial cancer.

The chain uses TRBV4-3 and TRBJ2-1; 11 bases line up with TRBD1. The germline V gene encodes CDR1 LGHNA and CDR2 YSLEER. The CDR3 length is 15 residues. V trimming: 4 bases; J trimming: 9 bases; junction bases outside the gene matches: 8. CDR3 loop: CASSRDRGNGGEQFF. In DNA, the CDR3 is TGCGCCAGCAGCCGGGACAGGGGGAACGGCGGTGAGCAGTTCTTC.

The V call is TRBV6-1, the J call TRBJ2-2, with 10 bases aligning to TRBD2. The junction had 1 base not matched to a gene; V was cut back by 0 bases and J by 3 bases. Germline loops: CDR1 MNHNS, CDR2 SASEGT. The CDR3 consists of 16 residues. CDR3 DNA: TGTGCCAGCAGTGAAGCTAGCGGGAGGTACACCGGGGAGCTGTTTTTT. This translates into CASSEASGRYTGELFF.

This chain links TRBV4-3 with TRBJ2-7, with 9 bases fitting TRBD2. The CDR3 is 18 residues long. Germline V lookup: CDR1 LGHNA, CDR2 YSLEER. The V and J ends lost 0 bases and 4 bases, in that order; junction bases with no gene match: 13. In DNA form, the CDR3 reads TGCGCCAGCAGCCAAGATCTGGTCCGAGGCGGGAGGGCGTACGAGCAGTACTTC. Translated, it gives CASSQDLVRGGRAYEQYF.

V is TRBV5-6 and J is TRBJ1-2; D ambiguous. The CDR3 loop spans 13 amino acids. In germline, CDR1 is SGHDT, CDR2 YYEEEE. Trimming pared 4 bases from V and 6 bases from J, leaving 13 bases between. CDR3 nucleotides: TGTGCCAGCAGCCCACAGAGTACCGATGGCTACACCTTC. Residues: CASSPQSTDGYTF.

The V call is TRBV6-6, the J call TRBJ2-7, with 9 nucleotides matching TRBD1. This CDR3 is 13 amino acids long. Trimming at V came to 7 bases and at J to 3 bases, leaving 4 bases not matched to a gene. The germline CDR1 and CDR2 sequences are MNHNY and SVGAGI (reference sequence). Here the CDR3 reads CASTGTGNYEQYF. In DNA, the CDR3 is TGTGCCAGCACCGGGACAGGGAACTACGAGCAGTACTTC.

The chain recombines TRBV7-2 with TRBJ2-1; TRBD2 aligns across 15 bases. This CDR3 has 19 amino acids. Per the germline V gene, CDR1 is SGHTA and CDR2 is FQGNSA. With V trimmed by 5 bases and J by 9 bases, 17 bases remained unmatched. The CDR3 is CASSRPRTSGGGGGSEQFF. The CDR3 nucleotides read TGTGCCAGCAGCCGGCCTAGGACTAGCGGGGGGGGTGGAGGTAGTGAGCAGTTCTTC.

The CDR3 nucleotides read TGCGCCAGCAGCAACGGACAGGGCTATAATTCACCCCTCCACTTT. It yields the protein CASSNGQGYNSPLHF. The V and J genes are TRBV5-1 and TRBJ1-6, with 8 bases lining up with TRBD1. Looked up from germline, CDR1 is SGHRS and CDR2 is YFSETQ. V was pared by 4 bases and J by 3 bases, with 3 bases of the junction left unmatched. The length of the CDR3 is 15 residues.

V and J are TRBV4-1 and TRBJ2-7; 7 bases match TRBD1. Losses at the gene ends were 3 bases for V and 3 bases for J; bases not matched to a gene: 8. The CDR3 covers 15 residues. Germline loops: CDR1 MGHRA, CDR2 YSYEKL. The CDR3, as DNA: TGCGCCAGCAGCCAGGTTACGGGACAGAGCTACGAGCAGTACTTC. It is translated as CASSQVTGQSYEQYF.

This chain links TRBV11-2 with TRBJ2-7; 8 nucleotides line up with TRBD1. Germline loops: CDR1 SGHAT, CDR2 FQNNGV. The CDR3 spans 15 residues. Trimming cost V 4 bases and J 2 bases; bases outside gene matches: 7. CDR3 protein: CASSSRQGTAYEQYF. Written as DNA, the CDR3 is TGTGCCAGCAGCTCGAGACAGGGGACCGCCTACGAGCAGTACTTC.

This clone has a single count. The chain is built from TRBV5-1 and TRBJ2-4; 7 bases fit TRBD2. Trimming took 0 bases from V and 6 from J; bases not matched to a gene: 3. Germline CDR1 is SGHRS and CDR2 is YFSETQ. There are 14 residues in the CDR3. CDR3 region: CASSLESSGNIQYF. The CDR3 DNA follows: TGCGCCAGCAGCTTGGAGTCTAGCGGAAACATTCAGTACTTC.

V is TRBV29-1 and J is TRBJ1-5; tentative D call: TRBD1 (6 bases). CDR1 and CDR2 from the germline V gene are SQVTM and ANQGSEA. This CDR3 has 13 amino acids. With 4 bases removed from V and 5 bases from J, the gap between germline ends came to 12 bases. The CDR3 DNA reads TGCAGCGTTGCGCACAGGGTGGATCAGCCCCAGCATTTT. Residues: CSVAHRVDQPQHF.

This clone was detected only once. This chain joins TRBV6-5 and TRBJ2-3; D unclear. V was cut by 5 bases and J by 2 bases, with 8 bases left in between. The CDR3 is 13 residues long. From germline, CDR1 is MNHEY and CDR2 SVGAGI. The CDR3 here is CASSMLVTDTQYF. The CDR3 nucleotides are TGTGCCAGCAGTATGCTAGTCACAGATACGCAGTATTTT.

This rearrangement joins TRBV5-1 to TRBJ2-3, with 11 nucleotides matching TRBD2. Germline assignment: CDR1 SGHRS and CDR2 YFSETQ. CDR3 length: 16 amino acids. J gave up 6 bases and V 0 bases, and 6 bases lay outside the gene matches. CDR3 sequence reads: CASSLGGLAASDTQYF. CDR3 nucleotides: TGCGCCAGCAGCTTGGGGGGACTAGCGGCTAGCGATACGCAGTATTTT.

This sequence joins TRBV5-4 and TRBJ2-7; 7 nucleotides line up with TRBD1. In germline, CDR1 is SGHNT, CDR2 YYREEE (reference sequence). The trim removed 0 bases at V and 4 bases at J, leaving 4 bases unmatched. The CDR3 is 14 amino acids. This CDR3 reads CASSLAGQSYEQYF. CDR3 DNA: TGTGCCAGCAGCTTGGCGGGACAGAGTTACGAGCAGTACTTC.

CDR3 region: CASSQVVGDGYTF. The CDR3, as DNA: TGCGCCAGCAGCCAAGTAGTCGGGGATGGCTACACCTTC. The genes are TRBV4-3 and TRBJ1-2; D is unclear. Germline-derived CDR1 and CDR2 are LGHNA and YSLEER. V lost 1 base and J 6 bases, leaving 9 bases between the germline ends. The CDR3 consists of 13 residues.

The chain recombines TRBV7-3 with TRBJ2-2, with TRBD2 as a possible D gene (6 bases). V gave up 5 bases and J gave up 1 base, with 8 bases separating them. Germline CDR1 SGHTA, CDR2 FQGTGA. The CDR3 has 14 residues. CDR3 DNA sequence: TGTGCCAGCAGCCCGGAGGGGAACACCGGGGAGCTGTTTTTT. Protein product: CASSPEGNTGELFF. The full variable domain, with the rest looked up from reference TRBV7-3 and TRBJ2-2, is GAGVSQTPSNKVTEKGKYVELRCDPISGHTALYWYRQSLGQGPEFLIYFQGTGAADDSGLPNDRFFAVRPEGSVSTLKIQRTERGDSAVYLCASSPEGNTGELFFGEGSRLTVL.

The chain couples TRBV5-4 to TRBJ2-1, with D perhaps TRBD2 (7 bases). The CDR3 is made up of 13 amino acids. The ends were cut back, 4 bases at V and 7 bases at J, with 12 bases in the middle. Germline CDR1 is SGHNT and CDR2 is YYREEE (reference sequence). This CDR3 reads CASSPRGGNEQFF. Here the CDR3 DNA reads TGTGCCAGCAGCCCGAGGGGGGGTAATGAGCAGTTCTTC.

The gene calls are TRBV9 and TRBJ2-1; 8 bases are a match to TRBD2. The trim removed 3 bases at V and 9 bases at J, leaving 11 bases unmatched. This CDR3 is 15 amino acids long. Per the germline V gene, CDR1 is SGDLS and CDR2 is YYNGEE. The CDR3 nucleotides read TGTGCCAGCAGCGAAAGCGGGAGTAAAGGGAGTGAGCAGTTCTTC. Translated, it gives CASSESGSKGSEQFF.

The chain uses TRBV4-3 and TRBJ2-5; 8 bases are a match to TRBD2. Germline CDR1 reads LGHNA; CDR2 reads YSLEER. This CDR3 has 16 amino acids. V lost 1 base, J lost 0 bases, and 4 bases stayed unmatched. CDR3 loop: CASSQVLADYQETQYF. In nucleotides, the CDR3 is TGCGCCAGCAGCCAAGTACTAGCGGACTACCAAGAGACCCAGTACTTC.

The chain combines TRBV7-2 with TRBJ2-5; no definite D call. The V end was cut by 0 bases, the J end by 5 bases, with 16 bases between. The V gene's germline CDR1 is SGHTA and CDR2 FQGNSA. The length of the CDR3 is 16 residues. Here the CDR3 DNA reads TGTGCCAGCAGCTTAGCGCTTGACGCTAAGAGGGAGACCCAGTACTTC. Protein product: CASSLALDAKRETQYF.

V gene TRBV7-2 combines with J gene TRBJ2-1; 7 nucleotides align to TRBD2. The CDR3 covers 16 residues. Trimming removed 6 bases from V and 2 bases from J; junction bases left unmatched: 10. From germline, CDR1 is SGHTA and CDR2 FQGNSA. CDR3 in amino acids: CASRSLGAGAYNEQFF. CDR3 bases: TGTGCCAGCAGATCTTTAGGGGCGGGGGCCTACAATGAGCAGTTCTTC.

The CDR3 sequence: CASSRPGGEYNEQFF. The DNA of the CDR3 is TGTGCCAGCAGCCGGCCGGGGGGCGAGTACAATGAGCAGTTCTTC. The chain employs TRBV7-9 and TRBJ2-1; possible D gene TRBD2, 7 bases. Trimming left V 5 bases short and J 4 bases short, with 15 bases between. The CDR3 runs to 15 residues. Germline CDR1 is SEHNR and CDR2 is FQNEAQ (reference sequence).

The CDR3 nucleotides are TGCGCCAGCAGCTTGGCAGGGGATCAGCCCCAGCATTTT. Encoded protein: CASSLAGDQPQHF. The V and J genes are TRBV5-1 and TRBJ1-5; perhaps TRBD1 as D (6 bases). Trimming removed 0 bases at V and 5 bases at J, with 6 bases between. The CDR3 totals 13 residues. From germline, CDR1 is SGHRS and CDR2 YFSETQ.

The CDR3 spells CASSRALAGKDEQYF. In nucleotides, the CDR3 is TGTGCCAGCAGTCGAGCACTAGCGGGAAAGGACGAGCAGTACTTC. This chain uses TRBV6-5 with TRBJ2-7, with TRBD2 matching 10 bases. CDR1 MNHEY and CDR2 SVGAGI come from the germline V gene. The CDR3 is made up of 15 amino acids. The ends lost 5 bases at V and 5 bases at J; junction bases unmatched: 9.

This chain joins TRBV4-1 and TRBJ1-4; D may be TRBD1 (5 bases). Trimming took off 1 base at V and 0 bases at J, with 9 bases between the two ends. Germline V lookup: CDR1 MGHRA, CDR2 YSYEKL. CDR3 length: 16 amino acids. As DNA, the CDR3 is TGCGCCAGCAGCCAAGCCAGGGATCCAACTAATGAAAAACTGTTTTTT. It codes for CASSQARDPTNEKLFF.